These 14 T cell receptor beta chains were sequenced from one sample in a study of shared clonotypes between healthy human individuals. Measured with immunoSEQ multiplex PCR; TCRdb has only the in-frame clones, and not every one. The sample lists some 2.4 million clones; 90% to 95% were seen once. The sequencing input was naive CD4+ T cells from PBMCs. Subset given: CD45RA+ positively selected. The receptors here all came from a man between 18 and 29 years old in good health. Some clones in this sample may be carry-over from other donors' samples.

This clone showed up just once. This CDR3 reads CASSLDGGRTTF. As DNA, the CDR3 is TGCGCCAGCAGCTTGGATGGCGGCCGAACGACTTTC. The chain recombines TRBV5-1 with TRBJ2-6, with D hard to call. CDR1 and CDR2 from the germline V gene are SGHRS and YFSETQ. The CDR3 has 12 amino acids. V lost 0 bases to trimming and J lost 18 bases, with 13 bases between them.

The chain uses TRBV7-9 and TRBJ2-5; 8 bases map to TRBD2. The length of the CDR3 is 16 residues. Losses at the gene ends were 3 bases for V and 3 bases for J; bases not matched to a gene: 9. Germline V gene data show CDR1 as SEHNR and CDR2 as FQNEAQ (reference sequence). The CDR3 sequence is CASSFWGVAGKETQYF. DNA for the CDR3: TGTGCCAGCAGCTTCTGGGGGGTAGCGGGAAAAGAGACCCAGTACTTC.

The CDR3 region is CASSRGQGTGELFF. The CDR3 DNA reads TGCGCCAGCAGCCGGGGACAGGGAACCGGGGAGCTGTTTTTT. This chain joins TRBV5-1 and TRBJ2-2, with TRBD1 matching over 9 bases. V lost 4 bases to trimming and J lost 5 bases; unmatched junction nucleotides: 3. The length of the CDR3 is 14 residues. Germline V gives CDR1 SGHRS, CDR2 YFSETQ.

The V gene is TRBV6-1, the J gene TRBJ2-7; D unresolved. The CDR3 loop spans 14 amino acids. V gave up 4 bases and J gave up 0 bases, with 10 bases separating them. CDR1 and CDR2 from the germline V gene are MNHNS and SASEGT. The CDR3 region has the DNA TGTGCCAGCAGTGGGAATAGTTTCTCCTACGAGCAGTACTTC. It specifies CASSGNSFSYEQYF.

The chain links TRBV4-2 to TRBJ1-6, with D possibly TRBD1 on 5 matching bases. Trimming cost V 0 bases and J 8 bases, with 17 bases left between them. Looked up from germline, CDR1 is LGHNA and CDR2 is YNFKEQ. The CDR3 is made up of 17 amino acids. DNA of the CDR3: TGTGCCAGCAGCCAAGAACCGGGACCAGAGAGTTATTCACCCCTCCACTTT. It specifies CASSQEPGPESYSPLHF.

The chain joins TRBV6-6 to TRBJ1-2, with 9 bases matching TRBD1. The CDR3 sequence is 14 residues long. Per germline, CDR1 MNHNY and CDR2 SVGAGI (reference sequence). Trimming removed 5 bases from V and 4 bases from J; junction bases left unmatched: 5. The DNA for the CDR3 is TGTGCCAGCAGTCCACGGGACAGGGTCTATGGCTACACCTTC. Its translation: CASSPRDRVYGYTF.

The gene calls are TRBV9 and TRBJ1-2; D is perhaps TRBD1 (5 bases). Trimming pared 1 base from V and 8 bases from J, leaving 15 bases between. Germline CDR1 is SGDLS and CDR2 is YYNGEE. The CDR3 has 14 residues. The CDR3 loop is CASSVSGLNEGYTF. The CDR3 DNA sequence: TGTGCCAGCAGCGTATCAGGGCTCAACGAGGGCTACACCTTC.

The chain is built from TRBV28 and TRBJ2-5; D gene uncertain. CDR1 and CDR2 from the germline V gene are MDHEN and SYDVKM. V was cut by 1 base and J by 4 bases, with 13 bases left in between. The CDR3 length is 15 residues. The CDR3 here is CASSLYHGSRETQYF. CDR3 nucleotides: TGTGCCAGCAGTTTATATCACGGCAGCAGAGAGACCCAGTACTTC.

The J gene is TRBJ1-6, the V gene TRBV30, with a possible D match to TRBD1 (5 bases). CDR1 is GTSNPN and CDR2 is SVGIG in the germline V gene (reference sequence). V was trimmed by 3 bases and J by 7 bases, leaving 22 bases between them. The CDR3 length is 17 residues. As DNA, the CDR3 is TGTGCCTGGAGAATAAGGGGCAGTCGGGTTCTAAATTCACCCCTCCACTTT. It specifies CAWRIRGSRVLNSPLHF.

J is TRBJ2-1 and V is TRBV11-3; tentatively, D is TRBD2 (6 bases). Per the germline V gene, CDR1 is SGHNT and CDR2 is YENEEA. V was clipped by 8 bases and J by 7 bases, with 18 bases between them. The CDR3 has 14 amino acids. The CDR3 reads CASSNRDGSNEQFF. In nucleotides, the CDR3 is TGTGCCAGCTCAAACCGGGACGGGAGTAATGAGCAGTTCTTC.

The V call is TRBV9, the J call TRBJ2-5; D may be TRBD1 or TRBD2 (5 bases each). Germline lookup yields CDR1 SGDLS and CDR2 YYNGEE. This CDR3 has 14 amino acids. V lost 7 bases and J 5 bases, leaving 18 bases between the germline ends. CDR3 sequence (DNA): TGTGCCAGCGGCAGTCCCGGGACGGGGGAGACCCAGTACTTC. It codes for CASGSPGTGETQYF.

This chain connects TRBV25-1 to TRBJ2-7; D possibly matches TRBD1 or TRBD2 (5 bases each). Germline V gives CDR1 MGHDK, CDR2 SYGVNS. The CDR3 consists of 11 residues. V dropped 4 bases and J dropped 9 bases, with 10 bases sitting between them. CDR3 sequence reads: CASSGGTGQYF. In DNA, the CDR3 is TGTGCCAGCAGTGGTGGGACCGGGCAGTACTTC.

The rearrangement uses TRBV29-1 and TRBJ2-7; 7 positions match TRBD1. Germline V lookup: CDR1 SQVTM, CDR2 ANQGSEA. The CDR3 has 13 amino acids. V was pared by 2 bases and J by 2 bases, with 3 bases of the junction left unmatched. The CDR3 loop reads CSVEPRGTYEQYF. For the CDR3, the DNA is TGCAGCGTTGAACCCAGGGGGACCTACGAGCAGTACTTC.

CDR3 in amino acids: CASSLVGAGSYEQYF. In DNA, the CDR3 is TGTGCCAGCAGCTTAGTAGGTGCCGGCTCCTACGAGCAGTACTTC. This chain links TRBV7-2 with TRBJ2-7; no reliable D call. V was pared by 1 base and J by 0 bases, with 10 bases between. The V gene's germline CDR1 is SGHTA and CDR2 FQGNSA. The CDR3 has 15 amino acids.